This TCR beta chain comes out of a study of cytomegalovirus exposure and HLA in healthy donors. CDR1 is SGDLS and CDR2 is YYNGEE in the germline V gene. The CDR3 covers 15 residues. With 0 bases clipped from V and 5 bases from J, the junction kept 5 bases outside the gene matches. With 60 Vbeta and 13 Jbeta primers, the PCR was carried out. TCRdb keeps only in-frame clones here, not all; method: immunoSEQ multiplex PCR. The data hold approximately 110,000 clones, with around 75% observed a single time. This TCR was recovered from a woman in her 30s in good health and CMV-seronegative. The chain combines TRBV9 with TRBJ2-5; TRBD2 matches 9 bases. Source material: PBMCs. CDR3 DNA: TGTGCCAGCAGCGTAGCAGCGGGGGGAGCGGAGACCCAGTACTTC. Protein sequence: CASSVAAGGAETQYF.